The clone carrying this TCR beta chain occurred once. Its antigen is not identified. The data were taken from a study of siplizumab effects on memory and regulatory T cells. Assay used: immunoSEQ multiplex PCR; TCRdb lists only in-frame clones, some missing. The table includes thousands of clones, 60% to 80% detected once. Germline CDR1 is SNHLY and CDR2 is FYNNEI. V lost 2 bases and J lost 4, with 11 bases in between. This CDR3 region has 15 residues. Study results and caveats: Versus around 25% in controls, the mappable alloreactive CD4+ clones averaged around 69% Treg-derived with siplizumab. No more than a minor fraction of alloreactive clones could be traced back to unstimulated subsets. Apparently more diverse than memory cells, naive T cells also seemed major alloresponse contributors.

This receptor was taken from a human donor in good health. The sample comprised effector memory CD8+ T cells sorted from blood. Subset given: unstimulated CD8+ effector memory T cells. The J gene is TRBJ2-2, the V gene TRBV2; unclear D gene. The CDR3 DNA is TGTGCCAGCAGTGAAAATGGGCATCTCACCGGGGAGCTGTTTTTT. Encoded protein: CASSENGHLTGELFF.